These 4 T cell receptor beta chains were all obtained from the same sample, sequenced in a study of T-cell reconstitution after alpha-beta-depleted transplantation in children. Unique molecular identifiers were used in preparing the TCRbeta library. Each CDR3 protein gets one entry after TCRdb re-called the PCR reads with MiXCR. The sample holds hundreds of thousands of distinct CDR3 sequences, about an eighth seen once. The material was PBMCs, mostly from graft donor cells, obtained 360 days after TCRalphabeta/CD19-depleted stem cell transplant. Every receptor here comes from a male patient between 5 and 17 years old who had a stem cell transplant for acute myeloid leukemia, so the T cells may come from the graft donor.

CDR3 DNA: TGTGCCAGCAGGGAGACTAGCGGGATTGGCCACAATGAGCAGTTCTTC. It encodes CASRETSGIGHNEQFF. The V gene is TRBV25-1, the J gene TRBJ2-1; TRBD2 agrees at 11 bases. The CDR3 loop spans 16 amino acids. Per the germline V gene, CDR1 is MGHDK and CDR2 is SYGVNS. J lost 5 bases, V lost 6 bases, and 9 bases had no gene match.

The table lists this clonotype with many counts. The chain recombines TRBV12-3 or TRBV12-4 with TRBJ2-2, with TRBD1 matching over 12 bases. The CDR3 totals 16 residues. J lost 4 bases, V lost 6 bases, and 6 bases had no gene match. The CDR3, as DNA: TGTGCCAGCAGACTTGGGACAGGGGGCCGCACCGGGGAGCTGTTTTTT. Protein: CASRLGTGGRTGELFF.

This clonotype came up many times. The chain carries TRBV24-1 and TRBJ2-2, with 7 bases matching TRBD2. The junction had 8 bases not matched to a gene; V was cut back by 7 bases and J by 4 bases. CDR1 and CDR2 (germline): KGHDR, SFDVKD. The CDR3 runs to 15 residues. The CDR3 DNA sequence: TGTGCCACCAGCCGCAGCGGGACCCCCACCGGGGAGCTGTTTTTT. Translation gives CATSRSGTPTGELFF.

The chain employs TRBV20-1 and TRBJ2-4; D is perhaps TRBD2 (5 bases). The V and J ends lost 2 bases and 0 bases respectively, with 11 bases between them. Germline V gene data show CDR1 as DFQATT and CDR2 as SNEGSKA (reference sequence). There are 15 residues in the CDR3. The CDR3 loop reads CSARPYGEAKNIQYF. The CDR3 DNA reads as TGCAGTGCTAGACCCTACGGGGAAGCCAAAAACATTCAGTACTTC.